This TCR beta chain was documented in a study of blood T cell repertoires in COVID-19. V lost 3 bases and J 0 bases, leaving 3 bases between the germline ends. The CDR3 is 13 residues long. Germline CDR1 reads LNHDA; CDR2 reads SQIVND (reference sequence). Sequencing used immunoSEQ multiplex PCR; TCRdb keeps in-frame clones, though not all of them. The data hold about 310,000 clones, with 70% to 90% observed a single time. The sequence was collected from a man aged 30 to 39 who had recovered from COVID-19. Input material: PBMCs or T cells enriched from blood (not recorded which). The V and J genes are TRBV19 and TRBJ1-3; D unresolved. As DNA, the CDR3 is TGTGCCAGTAGTATCGGCTCTGGAAACACCATATATTTT. This gives the protein CASSIGSGNTIYF.